These T cell receptor beta chains were read from a single sample in a study of blood T cell repertoires in COVID-19. Assay: immunoSEQ multiplex PCR; the TCRdb copy retains only in-frame clones and omits some. The profile covers about 76,000 clones, with around 83% appearing a single time and 35% to 50% taken by the ten largest. Sample: peripheral blood. The receptors were gathered from a man older than 75 with acute or convalescent COVID-19. Both conserved end residues are part of each CDR3. The D gene is left open where the match is weak. Rows give clone size only sometimes, using once, few, many, or a class for an expanded clone.

CDR3 protein: CASSQDHMAGGTYNEQFF; CDR3 DNA: TGCGCCAGCAGCCAAGATCACATGGCCGGAGGTACCTACAATGAGCAGTTCTTC; V gene: TRBV4-3; D gene: .; CDR3 length: 18; clone size: .; J gene: TRBJ2-1
CDR3 protein: CASSYSSPTGQPQHF; CDR3 DNA: TGTGCCAGCAGTTACTCGAGTCCGACGGGGCAGCCCCAGCATTTT; V gene: TRBV6-5; D gene: .; CDR3 length: 15; clone size: .; J gene: TRBJ1-5
CDR3 protein: CASSPQDRVSEKLFF; CDR3 DNA: TGTGCCAGCAGTCCTCAGGACAGGGTTAGTGAAAAACTGTTTTTT; V gene: TRBV6-5; D gene: TRBD1; CDR3 length: 15; clone size: .; J gene: TRBJ1-4
CDR3 protein: CASSLGTGSNQPQHF; CDR3 DNA: TGTGCCAGCAGCTTAGGAACAGGGTCCAATCAGCCCCAGCATTTT; V gene: TRBV11-2; D gene: .; CDR3 length: 15; clone size: .; J gene: TRBJ1-5
CDR3 protein: CASSERTGAPGNQPQHF; CDR3 DNA: TGTGCCAGTAGTGAGCGGACAGGCGCCCCGGGCAATCAGCCCCAGCATTTT; V gene: TRBV19; D gene: TRBD1; CDR3 length: 17; clone size: .; J gene: TRBJ1-5
CDR3 protein: CASSPSRRGRNQPQHF; CDR3 DNA: TGTGCCAGCAGTCCCAGTAGGAGGGGGCGAAATCAGCCCCAGCATTTT; V gene: TRBV28; D gene: TRBD1; CDR3 length: 16; clone size: .; J gene: TRBJ1-5
CDR3 protein: CASSLALAQGVGKYGYTF; CDR3 DNA: TGTGCCAGCAGCTTAGCGTTAGCCCAGGGTGTAGGGAAGTATGGCTACACCTTC; V gene: TRBV7-4; D gene: .; CDR3 length: 18; clone size: .; J gene: TRBJ1-2
CDR3 protein: CATSDFSGGGSAFRDTQYF; CDR3 DNA: TGTGCCACCAGTGATTTCTCAGGAGGCGGGAGCGCCTTTAGGGATACGCAGTATTTT; V gene: TRBV24-1; D gene: TRBD2; CDR3 length: 19; clone size: .; J gene: TRBJ2-3
CDR3 protein: CASSQHRVGTEAFF; CDR3 DNA: TGTGCCAGCAGCCAACACAGGGTCGGCACTGAAGCTTTCTTT; V gene: TRBV14; D gene: .; CDR3 length: 14; clone size: .; J gene: TRBJ1-1
CDR3 protein: CASSSGTGRRDTQYF; CDR3 DNA: TGTGCCAGCAGCTCCGGGACAGGCAGGAGGGATACGCAGTATTTT; V gene: TRBV3-1/TRBV3-2; D gene: TRBD1; CDR3 length: 15; clone size: once; J gene: TRBJ2-3
CDR3 protein: CASSLFLREVDNEQFF; CDR3 DNA: TGCGCCAGCAGCTTGTTTTTGCGGGAGGTCGACAATGAGCAGTTCTTC; V gene: TRBV5-1; D gene: TRBD2; CDR3 length: 16; clone size: .; J gene: TRBJ2-1
CDR3 protein: CASTPGEQRGTYEQYF; CDR3 DNA: TGTGCCAGCACCCCGGGGGAACAGCGTGGAACCTACGAGCAGTACTTC; V gene: TRBV28; D gene: .; CDR3 length: 16; clone size: .; J gene: TRBJ2-7
CDR3 protein: CASSPPGTGGSWTGELFF; CDR3 DNA: TGTGCCAGCTCACCCCCCGGGACAGGGGGGAGTTGGACCGGGGAGCTGTTTTTT; V gene: TRBV18; D gene: TRBD1; CDR3 length: 18; clone size: .; J gene: TRBJ2-2
CDR3 protein: CASSVRLAGGSYNEQFF; CDR3 DNA: TGTGCCAGCAGCGTCCGACTAGCGGGAGGGTCTTACAATGAGCAGTTCTTC; V gene: TRBV5-6; D gene: TRBD2; CDR3 length: 17; clone size: .; J gene: TRBJ2-1